A single T cell receptor (beta chain) is shown here with its context. Trimming shortened V by 5 bases and J by 8 bases, and 10 bases separated the two germline ends. The CDR3 contains 12 residues. CDR1 SEHNR and CDR2 FQNEAQ come from the germline V gene (reference sequence). TCRdb's table, derived via immunoSEQ multiplex PCR, lists solely in-frame clones and lacks some. The table records fewer than 200,000 clones, around 88% of them present only once. This sample is part of a study of blood T cell repertoires in COVID-19. Study background: PBMCs, B-cell-depleted T cells, or T cells provided the cDNA or gDNA that made up the material.

Sequencing was carried out using peripheral blood. V is TRBV7-9 and J is TRBJ2-1; D may be TRBD2 (6 bases). This TCR was sampled from a woman between 65 and 79 years old who had recovered from COVID-19. CDR3 sequence reads: CASSPRGYEQFF. In DNA form, the CDR3 reads TGTGCCAGCAGCCCGCGGGGTTATGAGCAGTTCTTC.